The source of this TCR beta chain is a study of blood T cell repertoires in COVID-19. Across the study: The cDNA or gDNA used as material had been derived from T cells, B-cell-depleted T cells, or PBMCs.

The assay was immunoSEQ multiplex PCR, and TCRdb's table has in-frame clones only and misses some. The sample contains approximately 300,000 clones, about 84% of which appear only once. The specimen sequenced was peripheral blood. The sequence was collected from a woman in her fifties or sixties with acute or convalescent COVID-19.

This chain's CDR3 is CASGQATNEKLFF. The DNA of the CDR3 is TGTGCCAGCGGACAGGCAACTAATGAAAAACTGTTTTTT. The chain joins TRBV2 to TRBJ1-4, with 7 bases aligning to TRBD1. Germline-derived CDR1 and CDR2 are SNHLY and FYNNEI. This CDR3 is built from 13 residues. V gave up 8 bases and J gave up 0 bases; unmatched junction bases: 0.